A single sample is the source of the 18 T cell receptor beta chains below, sequenced in a study of CD8 T cells in ankylosing spondylitis. Findings and limits, study-wide: Among TCR beta sequences, a motif of eight highly homologous variants appeared characteristic of ankylosing spondylitis blood.

Antigens of these TCRs are unknown. TCRdb ran MiXCR on the 5' RACE reads and lists one entry per CDR3 protein. The data show around 490,000 distinct CDR3 sequences, with roughly 5% seen just once and roughly 3.5% held by the top ten. The specimen was blood, either unsorted or a sorted T cell fraction (not recorded which). The receptors derive from a male donor with ankylosing spondylitis.

There are many counts of this clonotype. The V gene is TRBV6-5, the J gene TRBJ2-1, with 14 positions matching TRBD2. The junction had 9 bases not matched to a gene; V was cut back by 4 bases and J by 10 bases. Germline CDR1 and CDR2: MNHEY and SVGAGI. There are 16 residues in the CDR3. The CDR3 spells CASSSLGLAGELEQFF. CDR3 sequence (DNA): TGTGCCAGCAGTTCCTTGGGACTAGCGGGAGAATTGGAGCAGTTCTTC.

The sample holds many counts of this clonotype. This rearrangement joins TRBV2 to TRBJ2-4, with a tentative D call TRBD1 (6 bases). This CDR3 is 13 amino acids long. Germline CDR1 is SNHLY and CDR2 is FYNNEI. The germline V and J ends were trimmed by 6 bases and 8 bases, with 14 bases remaining between them. The CDR3 sequence: CASRYQGLDIQYF. Written as DNA, the CDR3 is TGTGCCAGCAGGTATCAGGGGTTGGACATTCAGTACTTC.

This clonotype was seen at least ten times. The V and J genes are TRBV12-3 or TRBV12-4 and TRBJ2-7; possible D gene TRBD1, 6 bases. Trimming took off 1 base at V and 2 bases at J, with 12 bases between the two ends. CDR3 length: 15 amino acids. CDR3 in amino acids: CASSLGAGDTYEQYF. The CDR3 DNA sequence: TGTGCCAGCAGTTTAGGGGCAGGGGATACCTACGAGCAGTACTTC.

The chain is built from TRBV27 and TRBJ1-6, with D possibly TRBD1 on 5 matching bases. V dropped 5 bases and J dropped 7 bases, with 18 bases sitting between them. Germline V gene lookup returns CDR1 MNHEY and CDR2 SMNVEV (reference sequence). The CDR3 extends over 16 amino acids. This chain's CDR3 is CASSALPGAINSPLHF. The CDR3 coding sequence is TGTGCCAGCAGTGCCTTACCCGGGGCCATAAATTCACCCCTCCACTTT.

In regard to this clonotype: This may come from a read error, since a much larger clone is one base off. The rearrangement links TRBV29-1 to TRBJ2-7, with TRBD2 identical over 7 bases. Germline-derived CDR1 and CDR2 are SQVTM and ANQGSEA. V lost 2 bases to trimming and J lost 5 bases; unmatched junction nucleotides: 3. The CDR3 loop spans 12 amino acids. CDR3 residues: CSVEQRGDEQYF. CDR3 DNA sequence: TGCAGCGTTGAACAGCGGGGAGACGAGCAGTACTTC.

This clonotype has at least ten counts. DNA for the CDR3: TGTGCCAGCAGCCTCGGGACGATGAACACTGAAGCTTTCTTT. Translating it yields CASSLGTMNTEAFF. This chain links TRBV28 with TRBJ1-1, with D possibly TRBD1 on 5 matching bases. The CDR3 has 14 residues. From germline, CDR1 is MDHEN and CDR2 SYDVKM. Trimming removed 6 bases at V and 0 bases at J, with 11 bases between.

This clonotype occurred a few times. The chain joins TRBV3-1 to TRBJ2-3; a weak D match, TRBD2 (6 bases). The CDR3 totals 14 residues. V lost 2 bases to trimming and J lost 4 bases, with 10 bases between them. Germline assignment: CDR1 LGHDT and CDR2 YNNKEL (reference sequence). Here the CDR3 DNA reads TGTGCCAGCAGCCAAACGACTAGTGCAGATACGCAGTATTTT. This codes for CASSQTTSADTQYF.

This clonotype appeared many times. The gene calls are TRBV20-1 and TRBJ2-3, with D perhaps being TRBD1 or TRBD2 (5 bases each). The length of the CDR3 is 14 residues. Germline V gene sequence: CDR1 DFQATT, CDR2 SNEGSKA (reference sequence). Trimming cost V 3 bases and J 2 bases, with 12 bases left between them. CDR3 loop: CSARTAGTTDTQYF. For the CDR3, the DNA is TGCAGTGCTAGGACTGCTGGGACCACAGATACGCAGTATTTT.

This clonotype appeared many times. V usage is TRBV6-1 and J usage is TRBJ1-1, with TRBD1 identical over 10 bases. The CDR3 runs to 16 residues. V shed 7 bases and J 6 bases; nucleotides not matched to a gene: 14. Germline assignment: CDR1 MNHNS and CDR2 SASEGT. CDR3 DNA sequence: TGTGCCAGCAAGCCTCCAGGGGACAGGGGAAGGGCTGAAGCTTTCTTT. Protein product: CASKPPGDRGRAEAFF.

This clonotype was counted ten times or more. The V and J genes are TRBV5-1 and TRBJ2-5, with D hard to call. CDR3 length: 16 residues. V lost 5 bases and J lost 1, with 18 bases in between. Germline loops: CDR1 SGHRS, CDR2 YFSETQ. This CDR3 reads CASRRFTPFFQETQYF. CDR3 nucleotides: TGCGCCAGCAGACGCTTCACCCCCTTCTTCCAAGAGACCCAGTACTTC. Filled out from reference TRBV5-1 and TRBJ2-5, the complete variable domain reads KAGVTQTPRYLIKTRGQQVTLSCSPISGHRSVSWYQQTPGQGLQFLFEYFSETQRNKGNFPGRFSGRQFSNSRSEMNVSTLELGDSALYLCASRRFTPFFQETQYFGPGTRLLVL.

This clonotype was counted at least ten times. V gene TRBV12-5 combines with J gene TRBJ1-1, with 11 bases fitting TRBD1. The CDR3 length is 13 residues. Germline assignment: CDR1 LGHNT and CDR2 FRNRAP. The CDR3 sequence is CARTGGLNTEAFF. DNA of the CDR3: TGTGCCAGGACAGGGGGCTTGAACACTGAAGCTTTCTTT.

The rearrangement links TRBV6-5 to TRBJ2-5; TRBD2 might be the D (6 bases). Germline lookup yields CDR1 MNHEY and CDR2 SVGAGI. This CDR3 region has 15 residues. Trimming left V 0 bases short and J 4 bases short, with 12 bases between. CDR3 residues: CASSYSGGYGETQYF. The DNA of the CDR3 is TGTGCCAGCAGTTACTCAGGAGGGTACGGAGAGACCCAGTACTTC.

This clonotype was seen repeatedly, ten times or more. The chain couples TRBV4-3 to TRBJ1-5; tentative D call: TRBD1 (5 bases). Trimming shortened V by 0 bases and J by 4 bases, and 13 bases separated the two germline ends. Germline values: CDR1 LGHNA, CDR2 YSLEER. The CDR3 consists of 16 residues. For the CDR3, the DNA is TGCGCCAGCAGCCAAGACCGGGGCCCCTCAAATCAGCCCCAGCATTTT. Translation gives CASSQDRGPSNQPQHF.

This clonotype was counted at least ten times. This chain uses TRBV4-2 with TRBJ1-2, with 8 bases lining up with TRBD1. Trimming took 4 bases from V and 6 from J; bases not matched to a gene: 4. This CDR3 contains 13 residues. CDR1 is LGHNA, CDR2 YNFKEQ, per germline. In nucleotides, the CDR3 is TGTGCCAGCAGCCTAAAACAGGGGGATGGCTACACCTTC. As protein: CASSLKQGDGYTF.

This clonotype was detected many times. The chain carries TRBV4-3 and TRBJ1-2; D not certain. Trimming removed 0 bases from V and 2 bases from J, with 7 bases in between. This CDR3 comprises 14 residues. The germline CDR1 and CDR2 sequences are LGHNA and YSLEER. CDR3 nucleotide sequence: TGCGCCAGCAGCCAAGATTCGGGGAACTATGGCTACACCTTC. Translating it yields CASSQDSGNYGYTF.

This clonotype has only a few counts. This chain links TRBV18 with TRBJ1-3, with 9 bases aligning to TRBD1. The ends lost 4 bases at V and 1 base at J; junction bases unmatched: 5. The CDR3 sequence is 16 residues long. Per the germline V gene, CDR1 is KGHSH and CDR2 is LQKENI. The CDR3 region has the DNA TGTGCCAGCTCACAAACAGGGGGCGCGTCTGGAAACACCATATATTTT. Translated: CASSQTGGASGNTIYF.

This clonotype occurred many times. The J gene is TRBJ2-5, the V gene TRBV4-2, with D perhaps given as TRBD1 or TRBD2 (5 bases each). In germline, CDR1 is LGHNA, CDR2 YNFKEQ. The CDR3 loop spans 17 amino acids. The V end lost 4 bases, the J end lost 5 bases, and 23 bases lay between the germline ends. CDR3 sequence reads: CASSLSWGSPGTETQYF. The CDR3 DNA reads as TGTGCCAGCAGCCTCTCGTGGGGGTCCCCAGGGACGGAGACCCAGTACTTC.

The sample holds many counts of this clonotype. The chain joins TRBV5-1 to TRBJ1-2; tentative D call: TRBD1 (5 bases). Germline CDR1 reads SGHRS; CDR2 reads YFSETQ. The CDR3 extends over 13 amino acids. Trimming left V 5 bases short and J 4 bases short, with 12 bases between. CDR3 loop: CASRRDSIYGYTF. The CDR3 DNA follows: TGCGCCAGCAGACGGGACTCCATCTATGGCTACACCTTC.